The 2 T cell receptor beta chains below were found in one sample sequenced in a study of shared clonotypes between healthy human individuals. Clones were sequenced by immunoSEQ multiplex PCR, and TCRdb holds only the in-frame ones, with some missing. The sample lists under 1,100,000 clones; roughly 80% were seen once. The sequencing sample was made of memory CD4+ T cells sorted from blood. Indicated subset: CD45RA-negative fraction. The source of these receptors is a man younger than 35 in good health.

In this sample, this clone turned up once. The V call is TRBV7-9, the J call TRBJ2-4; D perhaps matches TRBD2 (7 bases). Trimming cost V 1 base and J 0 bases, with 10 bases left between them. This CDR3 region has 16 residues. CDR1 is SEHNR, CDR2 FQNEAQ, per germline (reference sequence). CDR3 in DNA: TGTGCCAGCAGCTTAGTGGGGGGGCTAGCCAAAAACATTCAGTACTTC. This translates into CASSLVGGLAKNIQYF.

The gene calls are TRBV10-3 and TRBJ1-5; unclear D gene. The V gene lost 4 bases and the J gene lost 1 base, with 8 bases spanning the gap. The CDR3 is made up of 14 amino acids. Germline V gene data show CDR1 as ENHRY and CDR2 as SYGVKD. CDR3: CAISGWESNQPQHF. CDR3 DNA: TGTGCCATCAGTGGCTGGGAAAGCAATCAGCCCCAGCATTTT.